The T cell receptor (beta chain) described here comes from a study of human T cells and chemical hapten exposure (dated by TCRdb to the early 2020s). Notes on the research overall: Libraries were combined into a pool for sequencing, and differences in TCR yield between samples came mainly from small differences in library volumes within the pool. This study followed changes in the peripheral blood TCR repertoire in vivo during primary and secondary sensitization of alopecia patients to the hapten diphenylcyclopropenone (DPC). From each blood RNA sample, both TCR alpha and TCR beta chains were sequenced.

The germline V and J ends show losses of 6 bases and 5 bases respectively, and no gene match explains 12 bases of the junction. For CDR1 and CDR2, the germline V gene (reference sequence) lists MNHEY and SMNVEV. Including the terminal cysteine and phenylalanine, the CDR3 comprises 16 residues. Only the CDR3 DNA is retained, 48 bases long and in frame from the first base. The time point label here, explained by the study, means: healthy volunteer bleed at 2 weeks. Total RNA was extracted from unfractionated whole blood that had been collected in Tempus Blood RNA tubes. Five healthy volunteers acted as controls for TCR sequencing and had blood drawn at day 0, 2 weeks and 6 weeks. Receptors were amplified or captured by RACE. Sequenced on a NextSeq 500. During library preparation, unique molecular identifiers were attached to individual cDNA molecules so that TCRs could be counted in a quantitative, reproducible way. On the study's bioinformatics: The median number of TCRs per sample was approximately 93,000, ranging from roughly 23,224 to 690,600. V, J and CDR3 annotation of the TCR reads was performed with the Decombinator software suite. To make PS versus PT1 abundance plots, every sample was subsampled to the same number of TCRs (28,000). Expanded TCRs were defined as absent before sensitization and observed at least eight times at the 2-week time point. TCRdb redid the processing of the public reads, applying fastp at Q25 and MiXCR, and retained in-frame beta chains. Identical CDR3 protein sequences are pooled into one entry, listed with their most common genes and DNA. For this entry, the V and J calls and clone size follow TCRdb and not the study's own pipeline. This sample comprises about 130,000 distinct CDR3 sequences, approximately 9.5% of them detected only once. Of the sample, 1.5% to 2% falls within the top ten clones.

Findings and caveats that apply to the study as a whole: Repeated subsampling changed both the strength of the expansion versus patch-test correlation and the threshold at which that correlation became significant. DPC sensitization did not change how many TCRs were above 1 in 1000 frequency, and no evidence was found of alterations in global repertoire structure.

Concerning this clonotype itself: Its antigen remains undetermined. No base quality values were provided; no much bigger clone lies one nucleotide off.

The sequencing input was whole blood. This receptor was identified in a male donor in good health. Some clones in this sample may be carry-over from other donors' samples. The chain is assembled from TRBV27 and TRBJ2-5; 10 bases in between match TRBD2. The CDR3 has the sequence CASSPGAAGGRETQYF. In nucleotide form, the sequence is TGTGCCAGCAGCCCCGGGGCAGCGGGGGGGCGTGAGACCCAGTACTTC.